Listed below are T cell receptor beta chains from one sample, sequenced in a study of cytomegalovirus exposure and HLA in healthy donors. Measured with immunoSEQ multiplex PCR; TCRdb has only the in-frame clones, and not every one. This table has approximately 110,000 clones, 74% appearing once. Sequencing input: PBMCs. These receptors were taken from a woman aged 45-59 years in good health and CMV-seropositive. CDR3s include the opening cysteine and the closing phenylalanine or tryptophan. A D gene is named only where the DNA matches it firmly.

j_gene: TRBJ2-5
len: 15
d_gene: -
v_gene: TRBV7-2
CDR3aa: CASSLSRRDKETQYF
CDR3nt: TGTGCCAGCAGCTTAAGCAGGAGGGATAAAGAGACCCAGTACTTC

j_gene: TRBJ1-2
len: 14
d_gene: TRBD1
v_gene: TRBV7-2
CDR3aa: CASSYRGSNYGYTF
CDR3nt: TGTGCCAGCAGCTACAGGGGATCTAACTATGGCTACACCTTC

j_gene: TRBJ2-7
len: 15
d_gene: -
v_gene: TRBV11-2
CDR3aa: CASSFDRDSSYEQYF
CDR3nt: TGTGCCAGCAGCTTCGACAGAGATAGCTCCTACGAGCAGTACTTC

j_gene: TRBJ1-1
len: 15
d_gene: -
v_gene: TRBV18
CDR3aa: CASSPRVEASTEAFF
CDR3nt: TGTGCCAGCTCACCAAGGGTGGAGGCTAGCACTGAAGCTTTCTTT

j_gene: TRBJ1-4
len: 14
d_gene: -
v_gene: TRBV5-1
CDR3aa: CASSPTGLNEKLFF
CDR3nt: TGCGCCAGCAGCCCAACAGGGCTTAATGAAAAACTGTTTTTT

j_gene: TRBJ2-7
len: 15
d_gene: TRBD1
v_gene: TRBV30
CDR3aa: CAWRGPGQGLGEQYF
CDR3nt: TGTGCCTGGAGGGGACCGGGACAGGGCTTGGGGGAGCAGTACTTC

j_gene: TRBJ2-5
len: 13
d_gene: TRBD2
v_gene: TRBV7-2
CDR3aa: CASSFDRGGTQYF
CDR3nt: TGTGCCAGCAGCTTTGACCGGGGGGGGACCCAGTACTTC

j_gene: TRBJ2-7
len: 17
d_gene: -
v_gene: TRBV21-1
CDR3aa: CASSSPPGQGDPYEQYF
CDR3nt: TGTGCCAGCAGCTCACCTCCGGGACAGGGTGACCCCTACGAGCAGTACTTC

j_gene: TRBJ1-6
len: 15
d_gene: TRBD1
v_gene: TRBV9
CDR3aa: CASSKGGQNNSPLHF
CDR3nt: TGTGCCAGCAGCAAAGGGGGACAGAATAATTCACCCCTCCACTTT

j_gene: TRBJ2-2
len: 15
d_gene: TRBD1
v_gene: TRBV7-9
CDR3aa: CASSFGTGGTGELFF
CDR3nt: TGTGCCAGCAGCTTCGGAACAGGGGGCACCGGGGAGCTGTTTTTT

j_gene: TRBJ2-3
len: 17
d_gene: TRBD2
v_gene: TRBV9
CDR3aa: CASSNSGGAIGKNTQYF
CDR3nt: TGTGCCAGCAGCAATAGCGGGGGGGCCATAGGGAAGAATACGCAGTATTTT

j_gene: TRBJ2-7
len: 14
d_gene: TRBD1
v_gene: TRBV5-1
CDR3aa: CASSSTGGIYEQYF
CDR3nt: TGCGCCAGCAGCTCGACAGGGGGGATCTACGAGCAGTACTTC